The sequence of this T cell receptor (beta chain) was determined in a study of CD8+CD57+ T cells in acquired aplastic anemia. Study summary: CD4+ and CD8+ cells, once sorted, gave DNA averaging roughly 3 ug.

Losses at the gene ends were 4 bases for V and 7 bases for J; bases not matched to a gene: 12. Germline V gene sequence: CDR1 KGHDR, CDR2 SFDVKD. The CDR3 has 17 residues. Study conclusions and caveats: Researchers report that around 29 CD8+ CDR3 sequences appeared in both patients and controls. Patients did not significantly differ from controls in CD8+ Simpson's diversity.

Investigators profiled TCR beta VDJ and CDR3 from genomic DNA template. TCRdb reprocessed the reads with MiXCR, giving one entry per CDR3 protein. Here the sample spans over 250,000 distinct CDR3 sequences, 45% to 65% being singletons. As for this clonotype: What it binds is not known. No conserved phenylalanine or tryptophan is present at the end of the CDR3, so a read error is the likely explanation.

Patients picked for sequencing had shown CD8+CD57+ cell expansion detected by flow cytometry. Severe acquired aplastic anemia was present in every patient. The source of this sequence is a human donor with aplastic anemia. The sequenced sample was sorted CD4+, CD8+, or CD8+CD57+ T cells (not recorded which) from PBMCs. The chain is built from TRBV24-1 and TRBJ2-7; 13 positions match TRBD2. CDR3 region: CATSDPTSGGVYNEQYS. DNA for the CDR3: TGTGCCACCAGTGACCCTACTAGCGGGGGGGTATACAATGAGCAGTACTCC.